This T cell receptor beta chain stems from a study of blood T cell repertoires in COVID-19 (dated by TCRdb to between 2020 and 2021). Background on the whole study: Collaborator samples came from the United States, Italy and Spain and covered acute and convalescent phases of COVID-19. The sample metadata nearly always contained a de-identified subject ID, COVID-19 status, age in years and sex. The repertoires were released in a freely available public database meant as a resource for research on the immune response to SARS-CoV-2. HLA class I and class II types, where available, came from metadata supplied by the sample provider rather than from assay-based typing. Deeply sampled blood TCRbeta repertoires from subjects exposed to, actively infected with, or recovered from COVID-19 were included in the dataset. The prospective study material was composed of cDNA or gDNA derived from T cells, B-cell-depleted T cells, or PBMCs. The samples were drawn from two sources: the first 160 participants of the ongoing ImmuneRACE study, and about 1,300 subjects contributed by 6 global collaborators.

Collaborating institutions collected whole blood in K2EDTA tubes following their own protocols. For TCRbeta analysis, collaborator samples were shipped as frozen whole blood, as isolated PBMCs, or as DNA extracted from either sample type. TCRbeta CDR3 regions were amplified from genomic DNA using the immunoSEQ Assay, a bias-controlled multiplex PCR. In the authors' own workflow: Nucleated cell counts per sample were estimated from amplification of reference gene primers within the assay. Sequence reads were collapsed and filtered to measure the absolute abundance of every unique TCRbeta CDR3 rearrangement. For each sample, productive Simpson clonality was calculated by taking the square root of Simpson's diversity index across productive rearrangements. Entries here come from immuneACCESS through TCRdb and include only in-frame sequences with V and J called. Some clones fail to appear in such tables; in the studies checked, an unresolved V gene covers under half of the shortfall, and the cause of the remainder is unknown. That table furnishes V, J and clone size, whereas the DNA furnished D and trimming. The sample records about 120,000 clones, about two thirds of which are singletons. 0.65% to 0.95% of the sample rests with the top ten.

What the study reported, not specific to this receptor: Clinical and demographic metadata were provided uncurated, with the amount varying by source and participant.

Concerning this clone itself: Its antigen target is currently unknown. Base qualities were left out, and no much larger clone turns up one base away.

The sequenced sample consisted of peripheral blood. The TCR originated in a human donor with acute or convalescent COVID-19. The donor label of this sample is uncertain.

The CDR3 has the sequence CSVEGAGGYGYTF. The DNA is as follows: TGCAGCGTTGAGGGGGCTGGTGGCTATGGCTACACCTTC. The V and J segments used are TRBV29-1 and TRBJ1-2, with TRBD1 perhaps the D gene, on 6 matching bases. The CDR3 runs 13 residues from the cysteine to the phenylalanine. The CDR3 DNA has 39 bases and is translated from base 1. The CDR1 and CDR2 encoded by the germline V gene are SQVTM and ANQGSEA. Deletion took 3 bases off V and 4 bases off J, with a span of 12 bases between the germline ends.